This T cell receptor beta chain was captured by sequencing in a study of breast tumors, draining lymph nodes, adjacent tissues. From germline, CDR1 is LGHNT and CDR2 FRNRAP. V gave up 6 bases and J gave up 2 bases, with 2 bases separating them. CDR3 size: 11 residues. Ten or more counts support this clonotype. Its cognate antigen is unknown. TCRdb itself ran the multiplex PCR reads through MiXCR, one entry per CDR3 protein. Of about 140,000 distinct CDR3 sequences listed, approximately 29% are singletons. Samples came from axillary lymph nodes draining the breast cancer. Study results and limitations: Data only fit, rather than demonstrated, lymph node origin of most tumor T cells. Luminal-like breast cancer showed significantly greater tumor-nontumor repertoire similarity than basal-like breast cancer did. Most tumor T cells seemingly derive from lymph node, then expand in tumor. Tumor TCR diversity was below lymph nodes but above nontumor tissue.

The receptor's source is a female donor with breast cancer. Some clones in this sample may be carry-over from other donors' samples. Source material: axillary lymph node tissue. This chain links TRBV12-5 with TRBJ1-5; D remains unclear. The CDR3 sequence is CASGRNQPQHF. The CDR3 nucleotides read TGTGCTAGTGGCCGCAATCAGCCCCAGCATTTT.